This T cell receptor (beta chain) was captured in a study of graft-versus-host responses after intestinal transplantation. Study-level findings and limits: There were GvH clones found in recipient marrow, and some of them appeared first in ileum or blood. With peak circulating GvH clone levels came an association with early post-transplant HvG declines.

On this clone: What it binds is not known.

The assay was immunoSEQ multiplex PCR, and TCRdb's table has in-frame clones only and misses some. The sample records under 140,000 clones, over 85% being singletons. V lost 4 bases and J lost 6; bases outside the gene matches: 2. Germline CDR1 is LNHNV and CDR2 is YYDKDF (reference sequence). The CDR3 has 13 residues. This sequence originates from a human donor who received an intestinal transplant. This chain uses TRBV15 with TRBJ2-2, with TRBD2 identical over 7 bases. The starting material was unstimulated CD8+ T cells sorted from spleen or lymph node cells, obtained before intestinal transplant. The CDR3 DNA sequence: TGTGCCACCAGCATCGGGGGGTCCGGGGAGCTGTTTTTT. Protein product: CATSIGGSGELFF.